The rows below give T cell receptor beta chains drawn from one sample of a study of cytomegalovirus exposure and HLA in healthy donors. The assay was immunoSEQ multiplex PCR, and TCRdb's table has in-frame clones only and misses some. The sample contains 55,000 to 70,000 clones, about 63% of which appear only once. Sequencing used PBMCs. Receptors originate from a man aged 35-49 years in good health and CMV-seropositive. CDR3s include the opening cysteine and the closing phenylalanine or tryptophan. The D gene is left open where the match is weak. Where a row states a size, it is once, few, many or the class of an expanded clone; other rows omit it.

j_call	clone_size	v_call	d_call	cdr3_aa	cdr3_nt
TRBJ2-1	NA	TRBV7-9	NA	CASSSQTTRTYNEQFF	TGTGCCAGCAGCTCGCAGACTACTCGAACCTACAATGAGCAGTTCTTC
TRBJ1-1	NA	TRBV2	TRBD1	CASSNRGRNTEAFF	TGTGCCAGCAGTAACAGGGGGAGGAACACTGAAGCTTTCTTT
TRBJ1-1	NA	TRBV29-1	NA	CSVSRAFF	TGCAGCGTCTCTAGGGCTTTCTTT
TRBJ2-1	NA	TRBV19	TRBD2	CASSIDLELAGVGEQFF	TGTGCCAGTAGTATAGATCTCGAGCTAGCGGGAGTAGGTGAGCAGTTCTTC
TRBJ1-1	NA	TRBV6-1	TRBD1	CASSEARTGVNTEAFF	TGTGCCAGCAGTGAAGCTAGGACAGGGGTGAACACTGAAGCTTTCTTT
TRBJ2-1	NA	TRBV19	TRBD2	CASTGGPFNEQFF	TGTGCCAGTACGGGAGGGCCGTTCAATGAGCAGTTCTTC
TRBJ1-1	NA	TRBV29-1	NA	CSAARGTEAFF	TGCAGCGCCGCCCGGGGCACTGAAGCTTTCTTT
TRBJ2-5	NA	TRBV30	TRBD2	CAWSPSGQETQYF	TGTGCCTGGAGTCCTAGCGGACAAGAGACCCAGTACTTC
TRBJ2-2	NA	TRBV29-1	TRBD2	CSVGSGGDTGELFF	TGCAGCGTTGGCTCGGGGGGGGACACCGGGGAGCTGTTTTTT
TRBJ2-6	few	TRBV6-4	NA	CASSDWPISGANVLTF	TGTGCCAGCAGTGACTGGCCCATCTCTGGGGCCAACGTCCTGACTTTC
TRBJ2-1	NA	TRBV6-5	NA	CASSYGTPTYNEQFF	TGTGCCAGCAGTTACGGGACACCTACCTACAATGAGCAGTTCTTC
TRBJ2-2	once	TRBV18	NA	CASSPMASRRAGELFF	TGTGCCAGCTCACCAATGGCATCAAGGAGAGCCGGGGAGCTGTTTTTT
TRBJ1-2	NA	TRBV2	TRBD1	CASSEGTGTYGYTF	TGTGCCAGCAGCGAAGGGACAGGGACCTATGGCTACACCTTC
TRBJ2-7	NA	TRBV7-8	NA	CASSLALYEQYF	TGTGCCAGCAGCTTAGCCCTCTACGAGCAGTACTTC
TRBJ2-6	NA	TRBV7-6	TRBD1	CASSLGGTAGANVLTF	TGTGCCAGCAGCTTAGGGGGGACAGCTGGGGCCAACGTCCTGACTTTC
TRBJ2-3	few	TRBV27	NA	CASSLSWSDTQYF	TGTGCCAGCAGTTTAAGCTGGTCAGATACGCAGTATTTT
TRBJ2-7	NA	TRBV30	TRBD2	CAWSRGTSGYEQYF	TGTGCCTGGAGTCGGGGGACTAGCGGCTACGAGCAGTACTTC
TRBJ1-1	few	TRBV10-3	NA	CAIREDSPNTEAFF	TGTGCCATCAGAGAAGACAGCCCGAACACTGAAGCTTTCTTT
TRBJ2-2	few	TRBV30	TRBD2	CAWSLIGGGLAGNTGELFF	TGTGCCTGGAGTCTAATCGGGGGGGGACTAGCGGGAAACACCGGGGAGCTGTTTTTT
TRBJ2-1	NA	TRBV5-4	TRBD2	CASSLGDYGEQFF	TGTGCCAGCAGCTTGGGGGACTACGGGGAGCAGTTCTTC
TRBJ2-2	NA	TRBV19	TRBD2	CASSTLTSGHTGELFF	TGTGCCAGTAGTACTCTGACTAGCGGTCACACCGGGGAGCTGTTTTTT
TRBJ2-7	NA	TRBV30	NA	CAWGATWGEQYF	TGTGCCTGGGGGGCGACTTGGGGAGAGCAGTACTTC
TRBJ2-1	few	TRBV9	NA	CASSLTGYNEQFF	TGTGCCAGCAGCTTAACAGGGTACAATGAGCAGTTCTTC
TRBJ2-7	once	TRBV4-1	TRBD2	CASSQVLSGGATGSYEQYF	TGCGCCAGCAGCCAAGTCCTCAGCGGGGGGGCCACAGGTTCGTACGAGCAGTACTTC
TRBJ1-2	once	TRBV7-8	NA	CASSLVGGRSGYTF	TGTGCCAGCAGCTTAGTTGGGGGGAGGAGTGGCTACACCTTC
TRBJ2-2	NA	TRBV11-3	TRBD2	CASSKLAGGAGELFF	TGTGCCAGCAGCAAACTAGCGGGAGGGGCCGGGGAGCTGTTTTTT